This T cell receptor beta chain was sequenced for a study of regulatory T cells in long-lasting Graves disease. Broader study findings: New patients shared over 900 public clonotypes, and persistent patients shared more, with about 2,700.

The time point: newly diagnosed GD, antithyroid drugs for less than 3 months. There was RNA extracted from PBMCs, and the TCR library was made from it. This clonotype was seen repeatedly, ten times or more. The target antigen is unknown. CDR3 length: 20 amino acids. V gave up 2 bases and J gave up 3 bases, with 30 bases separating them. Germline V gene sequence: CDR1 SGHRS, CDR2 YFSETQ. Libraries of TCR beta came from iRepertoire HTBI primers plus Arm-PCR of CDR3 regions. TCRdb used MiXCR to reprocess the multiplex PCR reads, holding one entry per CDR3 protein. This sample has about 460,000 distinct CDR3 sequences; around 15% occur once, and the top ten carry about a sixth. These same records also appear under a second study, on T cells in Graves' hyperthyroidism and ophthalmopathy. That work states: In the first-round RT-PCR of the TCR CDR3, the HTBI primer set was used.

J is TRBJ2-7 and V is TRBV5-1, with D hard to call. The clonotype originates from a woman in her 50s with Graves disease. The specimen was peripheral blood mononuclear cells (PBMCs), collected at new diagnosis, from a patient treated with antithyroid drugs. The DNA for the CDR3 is TGCGCCAGCAGCTTTCCCCTCCCTCCCAGGCGCCCTAAGTCGCTCTACGAGCAGTACTTC. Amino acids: CASSFPLPPRRPKSLYEQYF.